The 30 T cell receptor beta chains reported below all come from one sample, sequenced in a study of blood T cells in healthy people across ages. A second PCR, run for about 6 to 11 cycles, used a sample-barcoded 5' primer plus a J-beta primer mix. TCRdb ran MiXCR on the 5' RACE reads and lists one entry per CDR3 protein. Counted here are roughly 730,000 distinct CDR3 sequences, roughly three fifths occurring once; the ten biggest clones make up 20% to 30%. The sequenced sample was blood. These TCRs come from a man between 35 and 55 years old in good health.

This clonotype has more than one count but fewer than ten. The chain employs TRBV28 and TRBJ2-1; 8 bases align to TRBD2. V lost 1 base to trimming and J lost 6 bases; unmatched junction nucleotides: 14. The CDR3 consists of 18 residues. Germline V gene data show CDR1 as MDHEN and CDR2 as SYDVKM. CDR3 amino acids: CASSLFFESGGETNEQFF. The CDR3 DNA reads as TGTGCCAGCAGTTTATTTTTCGAATCCGGGGGGGAAACCAATGAGCAGTTCTTC.

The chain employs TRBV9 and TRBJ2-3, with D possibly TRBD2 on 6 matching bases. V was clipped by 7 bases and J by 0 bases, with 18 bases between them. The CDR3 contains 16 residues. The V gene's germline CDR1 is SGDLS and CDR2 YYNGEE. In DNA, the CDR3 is TGTGCCAGCGGCAATCCTTCCCGGGGGAGCACAGATACGCAGTATTTT. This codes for CASGNPSRGSTDTQYF.

This CDR3 reads CASSGQSDTQYF. As DNA, the CDR3 is TGTGCCAGCAGTGGACAGTCGGATACGCAGTATTTT. This chain links TRBV27 with TRBJ2-3; D is perhaps TRBD1 (6 bases). The CDR3 runs to 12 residues. Between the trimmed V and J ends, which lost 5 bases and 6 bases, there was a span of 9 bases. The V gene's germline CDR1 is MNHEY and CDR2 SMNVEV (reference sequence).

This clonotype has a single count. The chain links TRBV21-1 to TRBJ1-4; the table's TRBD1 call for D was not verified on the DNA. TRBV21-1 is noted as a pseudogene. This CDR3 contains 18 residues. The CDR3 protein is CASSKGGIMTGDNEKLFF. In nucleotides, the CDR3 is TGTGCCAGCAGCAAAGGAGGTATCATGACAGGTGATAATGAAAAACTGTTTTTT.

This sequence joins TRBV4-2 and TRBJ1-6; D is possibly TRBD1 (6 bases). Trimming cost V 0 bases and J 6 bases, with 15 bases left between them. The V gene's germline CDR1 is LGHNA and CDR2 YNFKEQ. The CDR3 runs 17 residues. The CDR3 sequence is CASSQDLRGAINSPLHF. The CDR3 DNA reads TGTGCCAGCAGCCAAGATTTGCGGGGGGCGATTAATTCACCCCTCCACTTT.

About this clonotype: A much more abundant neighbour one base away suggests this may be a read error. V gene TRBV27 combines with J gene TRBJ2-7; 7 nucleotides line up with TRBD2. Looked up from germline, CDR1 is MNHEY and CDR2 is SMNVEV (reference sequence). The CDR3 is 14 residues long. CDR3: CDSRPRRGTYEQYF. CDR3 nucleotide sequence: TGTGACAGCAGACCACGGCGGGGGACCTACGAGCAGTACTTC.

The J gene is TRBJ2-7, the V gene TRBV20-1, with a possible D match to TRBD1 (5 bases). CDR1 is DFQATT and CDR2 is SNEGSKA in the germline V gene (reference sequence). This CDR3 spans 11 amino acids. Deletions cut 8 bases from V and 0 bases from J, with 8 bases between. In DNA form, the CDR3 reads TGCAGTTGGGGCCTCTCCTACGAGCAGTACTTC. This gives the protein CSWGLSYEQYF.

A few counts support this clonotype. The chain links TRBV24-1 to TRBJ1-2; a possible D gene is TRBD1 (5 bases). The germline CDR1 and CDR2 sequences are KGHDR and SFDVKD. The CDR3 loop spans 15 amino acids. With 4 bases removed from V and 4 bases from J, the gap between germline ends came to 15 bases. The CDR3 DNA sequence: TGTGCCACCAGTGACCCCGGAGGGGAGCTCTATGGCTACACCTTC. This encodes CATSDPGGELYGYTF.

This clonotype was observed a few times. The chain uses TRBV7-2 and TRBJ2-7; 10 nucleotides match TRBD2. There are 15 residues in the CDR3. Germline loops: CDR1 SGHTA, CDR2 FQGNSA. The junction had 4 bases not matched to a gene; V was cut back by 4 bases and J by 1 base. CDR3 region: CASSSSGRASYEQYF. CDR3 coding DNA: TGTGCCAGCAGCTCTAGCGGGAGAGCATCCTACGAGCAGTACTTC.

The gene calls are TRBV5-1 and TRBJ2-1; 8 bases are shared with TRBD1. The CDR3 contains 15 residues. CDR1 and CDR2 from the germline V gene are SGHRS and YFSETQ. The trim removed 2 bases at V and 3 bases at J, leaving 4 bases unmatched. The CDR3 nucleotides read TGCGCCAGCAGCTTATGGGGACAGGACTACAATGAGCAGTTCTTC. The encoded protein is CASSLWGQDYNEQFF.

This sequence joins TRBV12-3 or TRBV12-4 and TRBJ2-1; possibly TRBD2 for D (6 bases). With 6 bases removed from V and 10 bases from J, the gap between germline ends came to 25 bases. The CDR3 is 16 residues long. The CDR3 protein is CASRGQAGLGGGEQFF. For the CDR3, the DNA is TGTGCCAGCAGGGGCCAGGCGGGTCTAGGAGGAGGGGAGCAGTTCTTC.

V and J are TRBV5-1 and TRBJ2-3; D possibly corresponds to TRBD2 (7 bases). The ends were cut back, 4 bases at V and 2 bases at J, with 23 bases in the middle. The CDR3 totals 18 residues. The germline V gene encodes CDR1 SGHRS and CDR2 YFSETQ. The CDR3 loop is CASSLTNTGRGITDTQYF. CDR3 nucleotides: TGCGCCAGCAGCCTGACGAACACAGGGAGGGGAATCACAGATACGCAGTATTTT.

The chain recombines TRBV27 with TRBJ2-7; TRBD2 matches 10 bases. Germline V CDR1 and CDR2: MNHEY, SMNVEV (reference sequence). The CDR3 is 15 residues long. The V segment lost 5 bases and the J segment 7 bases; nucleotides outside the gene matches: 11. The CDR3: CASSILAGGSYEQYF. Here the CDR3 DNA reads TGTGCCAGCAGTATATTAGCGGGAGGAAGTTATGAGCAGTACTTC.

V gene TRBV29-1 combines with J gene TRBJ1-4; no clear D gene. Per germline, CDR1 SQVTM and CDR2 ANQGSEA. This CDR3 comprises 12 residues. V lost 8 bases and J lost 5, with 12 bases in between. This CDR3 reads CSTRTGNEKLFF. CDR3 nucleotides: TGCAGCACAAGGACGGGAAATGAAAAACTGTTTTTT.

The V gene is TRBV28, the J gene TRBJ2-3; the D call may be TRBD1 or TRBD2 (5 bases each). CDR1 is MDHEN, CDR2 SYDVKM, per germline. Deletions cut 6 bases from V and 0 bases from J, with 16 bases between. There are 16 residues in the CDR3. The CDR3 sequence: CASSPLSWGSTDTQYF. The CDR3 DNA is TGTGCCAGCAGCCCCCTGTCGTGGGGGAGCACAGATACGCAGTATTTT.

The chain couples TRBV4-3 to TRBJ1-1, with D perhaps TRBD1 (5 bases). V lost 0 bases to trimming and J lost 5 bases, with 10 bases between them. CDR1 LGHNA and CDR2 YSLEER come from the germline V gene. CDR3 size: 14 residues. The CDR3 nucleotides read TGCGCCAGCAGCCAAGATAGAGGGGAAACTGAAGCTTTCTTT. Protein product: CASSQDRGETEAFF.

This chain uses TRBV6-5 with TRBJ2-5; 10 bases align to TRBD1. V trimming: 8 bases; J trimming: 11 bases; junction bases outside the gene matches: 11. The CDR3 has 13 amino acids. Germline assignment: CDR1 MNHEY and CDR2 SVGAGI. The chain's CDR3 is CASGGTGAYGQYF. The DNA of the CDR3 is TGTGCCAGCGGAGGGACAGGGGCGTACGGGCAGTACTTC.

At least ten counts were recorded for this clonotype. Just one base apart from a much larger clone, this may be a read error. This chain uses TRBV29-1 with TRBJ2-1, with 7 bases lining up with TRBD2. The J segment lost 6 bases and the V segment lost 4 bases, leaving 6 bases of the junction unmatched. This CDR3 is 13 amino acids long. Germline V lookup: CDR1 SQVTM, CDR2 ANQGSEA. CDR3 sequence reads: CSVASGAVNEQFF. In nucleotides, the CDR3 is TGCAGCGTTGCGAGCGGGGCAGTCAATGAGCAGTTCTTC.

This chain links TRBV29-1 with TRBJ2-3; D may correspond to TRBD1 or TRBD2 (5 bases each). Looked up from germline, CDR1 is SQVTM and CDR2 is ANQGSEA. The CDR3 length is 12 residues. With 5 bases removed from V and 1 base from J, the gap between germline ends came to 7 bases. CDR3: CSVTGRTDTQYF. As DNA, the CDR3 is TGCAGCGTTACGGGACGCACAGATACGCAGTATTTT.

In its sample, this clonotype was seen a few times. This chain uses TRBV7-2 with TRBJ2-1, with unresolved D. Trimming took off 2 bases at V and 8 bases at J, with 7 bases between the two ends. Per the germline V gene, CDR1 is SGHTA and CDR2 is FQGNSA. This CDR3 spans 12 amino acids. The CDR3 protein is CASSLYNDEQFF. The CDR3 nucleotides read TGTGCCAGCAGCTTATACAATGATGAGCAGTTCTTC.

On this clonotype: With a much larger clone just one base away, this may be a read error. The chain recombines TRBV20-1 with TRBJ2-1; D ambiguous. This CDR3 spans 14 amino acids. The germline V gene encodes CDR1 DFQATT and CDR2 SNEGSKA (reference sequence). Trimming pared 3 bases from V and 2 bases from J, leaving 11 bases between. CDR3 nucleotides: TGCAGTGCTAGTCCGGAGAGTACCTACAATGAGCAGTTCTTC. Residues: CSASPESTYNEQFF.

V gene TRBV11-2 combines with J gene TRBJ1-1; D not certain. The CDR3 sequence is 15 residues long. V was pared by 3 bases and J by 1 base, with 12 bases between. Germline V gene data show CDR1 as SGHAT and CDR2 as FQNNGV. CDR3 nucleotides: TGTGCCAGCAGCTTCTTGCCAGACTCGAACACTGAAGCTTTCTTT. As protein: CASSFLPDSNTEAFF.

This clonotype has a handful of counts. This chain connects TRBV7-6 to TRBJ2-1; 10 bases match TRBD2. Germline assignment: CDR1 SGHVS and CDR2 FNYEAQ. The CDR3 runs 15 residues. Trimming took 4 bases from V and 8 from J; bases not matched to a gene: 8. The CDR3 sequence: CASSSLSLAGYEQFF. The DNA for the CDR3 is TGTGCCAGCAGCTCATTGTCACTAGCGGGATATGAGCAGTTCTTC.

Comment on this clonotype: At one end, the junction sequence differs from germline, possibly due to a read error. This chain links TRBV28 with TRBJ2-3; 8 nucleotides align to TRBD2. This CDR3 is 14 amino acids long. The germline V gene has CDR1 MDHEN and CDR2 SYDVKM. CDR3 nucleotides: TGTGCCAGCAGTGACGGGAGGGTTCCAGAGACGCAGTATTTT. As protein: CASSDGRVPETQYF.

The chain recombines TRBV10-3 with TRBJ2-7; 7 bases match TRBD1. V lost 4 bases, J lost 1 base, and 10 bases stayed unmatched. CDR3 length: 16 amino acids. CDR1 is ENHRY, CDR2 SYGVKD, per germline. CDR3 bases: TGTGCCATCAGTGGACCCACCGGGACAGCATCCTACGAGCAGTACTTC. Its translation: CAISGPTGTASYEQYF.

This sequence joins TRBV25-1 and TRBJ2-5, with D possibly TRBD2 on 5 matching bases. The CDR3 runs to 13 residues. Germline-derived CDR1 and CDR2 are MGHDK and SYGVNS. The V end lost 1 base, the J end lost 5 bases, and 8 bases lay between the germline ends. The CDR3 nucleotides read TGTGCCAGCAGTGAATTTGGGGAGGAGACCCAGTACTTC. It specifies CASSEFGEETQYF.

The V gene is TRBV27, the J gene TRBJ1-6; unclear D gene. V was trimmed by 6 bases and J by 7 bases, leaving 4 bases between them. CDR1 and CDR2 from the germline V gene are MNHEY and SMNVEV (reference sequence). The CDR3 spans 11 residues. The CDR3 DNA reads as TGTGCCAGCAGAAAAAATTCACCCCTCCACTTT. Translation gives CASRKNSPLHF.

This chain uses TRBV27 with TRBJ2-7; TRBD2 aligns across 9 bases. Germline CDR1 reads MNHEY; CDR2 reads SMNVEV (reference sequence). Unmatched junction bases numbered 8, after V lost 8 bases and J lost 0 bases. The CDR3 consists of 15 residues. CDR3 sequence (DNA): TGTGCCAGCCTCCCGGCGGGAGGGAGCTCCTACGAGCAGTACTTC. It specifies CASLPAGGSSYEQYF.

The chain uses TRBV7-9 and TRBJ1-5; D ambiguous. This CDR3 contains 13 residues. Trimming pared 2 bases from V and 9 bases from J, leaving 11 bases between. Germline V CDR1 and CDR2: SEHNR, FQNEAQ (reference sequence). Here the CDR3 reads CASSLQAEGPQHF. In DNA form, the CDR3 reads TGTGCCAGCAGCTTACAGGCTGAGGGGCCCCAGCATTTT.

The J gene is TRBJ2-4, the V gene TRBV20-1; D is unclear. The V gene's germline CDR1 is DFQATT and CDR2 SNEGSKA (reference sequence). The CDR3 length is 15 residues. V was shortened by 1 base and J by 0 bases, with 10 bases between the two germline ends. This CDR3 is CSARAPDIAKNIQYF. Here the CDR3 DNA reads TGCAGTGCTAGAGCCCCCGATATAGCCAAAAACATTCAGTACTTC.